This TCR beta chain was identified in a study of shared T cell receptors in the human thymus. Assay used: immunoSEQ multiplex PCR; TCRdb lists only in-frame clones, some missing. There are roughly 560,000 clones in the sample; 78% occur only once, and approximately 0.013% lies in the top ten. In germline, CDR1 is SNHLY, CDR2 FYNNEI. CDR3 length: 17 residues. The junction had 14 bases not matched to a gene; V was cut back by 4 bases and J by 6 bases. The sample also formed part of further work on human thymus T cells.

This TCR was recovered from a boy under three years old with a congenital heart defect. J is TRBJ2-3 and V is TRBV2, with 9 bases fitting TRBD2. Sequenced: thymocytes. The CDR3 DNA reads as TGTGCCAGCAGTGTTAATAGCGGGAGTGGAAGGTGGGATACGCAGTATTTT. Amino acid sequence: CASSVNSGSGRWDTQYF.